This T cell receptor beta chain was identified in a study of vaccination effects on CD4 cells after COVID-19. Produced via immunoSEQ multiplex PCR; TCRdb's table is partial and in-frame only. The sample lists more than 45,000 clones; more than 65% were seen once. ViraFEST expansion of antigen-specific CD4+ T cells with viral peptide pools preceded sequencing. Scientists isolated CD4+ T cells after an approximately 10-day culture period ended. PCR showed that the person got SARS-CoV-2 infection at some point between March and December 2020. In this sample, this clone turned up once. Its matching antigen is unknown. In germline, CDR1 is SGHRS, CDR2 YFSETQ. The CDR3 totals 15 residues. V dropped 0 bases and J dropped 0 bases, with 9 bases sitting between them.

The chain is built from TRBV5-1 and TRBJ1-2; D ambiguous. Specimen: CD4+ T cells from PBMCs cultured with HIV peptides, collected before COVID-19 vaccination. Subset given: HIV-1 Nef peptide pool negative control/reference culture. This TCR was recovered from a human donor who had a prior SARS-CoV-2 infection. The CDR3 sequence: CASSLGPVPNYGYTF. The CDR3 DNA is TGCGCCAGCAGCTTGGGTCCCGTGCCTAACTATGGCTACACCTTC. The variable domain in full, with the rest retrieved from reference TRBV5-1 and TRBJ1-2, is KAGVTQTPRYLIKTRGQQVTLSCSPISGHRSVSWYQQTPGQGLQFLFEYFSETQRNKGNFPGRFSGRQFSNSRSEMNVSTLELGDSALYLCASSLGPVPNYGYTFGSGTRLTVV.